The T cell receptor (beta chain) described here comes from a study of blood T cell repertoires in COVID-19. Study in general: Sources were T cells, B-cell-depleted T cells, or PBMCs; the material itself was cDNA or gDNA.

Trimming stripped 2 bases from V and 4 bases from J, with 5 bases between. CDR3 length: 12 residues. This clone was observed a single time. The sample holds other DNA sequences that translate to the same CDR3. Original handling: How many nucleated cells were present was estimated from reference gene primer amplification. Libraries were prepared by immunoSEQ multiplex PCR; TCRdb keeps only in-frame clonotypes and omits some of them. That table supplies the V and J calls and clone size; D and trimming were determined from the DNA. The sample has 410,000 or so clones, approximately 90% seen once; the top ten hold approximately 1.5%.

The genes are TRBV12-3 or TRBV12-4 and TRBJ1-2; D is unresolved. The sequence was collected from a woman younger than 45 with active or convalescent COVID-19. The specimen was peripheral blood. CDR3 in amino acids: CASSLTGYGYTF. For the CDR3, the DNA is TGTGCCAGCAGTTTAACGGGCTATGGCTACACCTTC.